These 7 T cell receptor beta chains were all obtained from the same sample, sequenced in a study of a mutant IDH1 vaccine in newly diagnosed glioma. No antigen is known for these receptors. Time point in this sample: week 47, end of study. Every single dose of the vaccine, 300 ug of mutant IDH1 20-mer peptide, came with topical imiquimod. Clones were sequenced by immunoSEQ multiplex PCR, and TCRdb holds only the in-frame ones, with some missing. The profile shows over 30,000 clones, more than 80% of them singletons. The source was PBMCs, collected from a glioma patient whose treatment included an IDH1 peptide vaccine. Every receptor here comes from a woman between 40 and 55 years old with glioma.

This chain connects TRBV25-1 to TRBJ2-5; D unresolved. The V gene's germline CDR1 is MGHDK and CDR2 SYGVNS. V gave up 8 bases and J gave up 4 bases, with 14 bases separating them. The CDR3 runs 13 residues. The CDR3 region has the DNA TGTGCCAGCTCCCGAATGGTGTTAGAGACCCAGTACTTC. Translation gives CASSRMVLETQYF. The full variable domain, completed using reference TRBV25-1 and TRBJ2-5, is EADIYQTPRYLVIGTGKKITLECSQTMGHDKMYWYQQDPGMELHLIHYSYGVNSTEKGDLSSESTVSRIRTEHFPLTLESARPSHTSQYLCASSRMVLETQYFGPGTRLLVL.

The V and J genes are TRBV29-1 and TRBJ1-3, with D unclear. CDR1 and CDR2 from the germline V gene are SQVTM and ANQGSEA. The CDR3 has 16 residues. V dropped 4 bases and J dropped 0 bases, with 16 bases sitting between them. CDR3 in amino acids: CSVASSPTHSGNTIYF. The CDR3 DNA follows: TGCAGCGTTGCCAGTTCGCCAACCCACTCTGGAAACACCATATATTTT.

V gene TRBV4-2 combines with J gene TRBJ1-3, with D possibly matching TRBD1 (5 bases). V dropped 1 base and J dropped 9 bases, with 22 bases sitting between them. Germline V gene sequence: CDR1 LGHNA, CDR2 YNFKEQ. The CDR3 runs to 17 residues. DNA for the CDR3: TGTGCCAGCAGCCAAGTGCAGGGTAGTACCGGTGGAGGCACCATATATTTT. This gives the protein CASSQVQGSTGGGTIYF.

Only one count was recorded for this clone. The chain joins TRBV19 to TRBJ2-7, with 12 bases lining up with TRBD2. Per germline, CDR1 LNHDA and CDR2 SQIVND (reference sequence). J lost 6 bases, V lost 5 bases, and 14 bases had no gene match. The CDR3 covers 17 residues. CDR3 region: CASSAHLGLAGNREQYF. The CDR3 region has the DNA TGTGCCAGTAGTGCTCACCTTGGACTAGCGGGAAACCGCGAGCAGTACTTC.

The genes are TRBV11-2 and TRBJ2-7; 7 bases align to TRBD1. The germline V gene has CDR1 SGHAT and CDR2 FQNNGV. J was trimmed by 3 bases and V by 4 bases; bases with no gene match: 9. The CDR3 sequence is 15 residues long. CDR3 in DNA: TGTGCCAGCAGCTCCCTGACAGGGTCTCTCTACGAGCAGTACTTC. Its protein product is CASSSLTGSLYEQYF.

The rearrangement uses TRBV6-1 and TRBJ1-5; D perhaps matches TRBD1 (5 bases). The CDR3 runs 13 residues. V lost 7 bases, J lost 4 bases, and 11 bases lay in between. Germline CDR1 MNHNS, CDR2 SASEGT. The CDR3 nucleotides read TGTGCCAGCAAGACAGCGATTAATCAGCCCCAGCATTTT. It yields the protein CASKTAINQPQHF.

This chain links TRBV5-6 with TRBJ2-5, with unresolved D. Per the germline V gene, CDR1 is SGHDT and CDR2 is YYEEEE. The CDR3 loop spans 14 amino acids. Trimming took 0 bases from V and 5 from J, leaving 11 bases between them. Here the CDR3 reads CASSLVGSGETQYF. CDR3 sequence (DNA): TGTGCCAGCAGCTTGGTGGGCTCGGGCGAGACCCAGTACTTC. Full variable domain (rest looked up from reference TRBV5-6 and TRBJ2-5): DAGVTQSPTHLIKTRGQQVTLRCSPKSGHDTVSWYQQALGQGPQFIFQYYEEEERQRGNFPDRFSGHQFPNYSSELNVNALLLGDSALYLCASSLVGSGETQYFGPGTRLLVL.